The 8 T cell receptor beta chains below were found in one sample sequenced in a study of beta chain features in type 1 diabetes. As every portion of the isolated RNA was reverse transcribed, the sequencing read expressed TCRB transcripts. Assay used: immunoSEQ multiplex PCR; TCRdb lists only in-frame clones, some missing. Here the sample spans 150,000 to 200,000 clones, 7.5% to 10% being singletons. The sequenced material came from central memory CD4+ T cells from blood. Every receptor here comes from a young woman in good health.

A few counts support this clone. The chain combines TRBV4-3 with TRBJ2-6, with 8 bases aligning to TRBD1. The CDR3 totals 17 residues. After removal of 1 base from V and 2 bases from J, the junction contained 4 bases not matched to a gene. Germline-derived CDR1 and CDR2 are LGHNA and YSLEER. CDR3 loop: CASSQVEQGAGANVLTF. The CDR3 region has the DNA TGCGCCAGCAGCCAAGTGGAACAGGGGGCTGGGGCCAACGTCCTGACTTTC.

This clone turned up a few times. V is TRBV7-9 and J is TRBJ2-4; TRBD2 aligns across 9 bases. The germline V gene encodes CDR1 SEHNR and CDR2 FQNEAQ (reference sequence). V shed 3 bases and J 9 bases; nucleotides not matched to a gene: 12. This CDR3 comprises 16 residues. In DNA, the CDR3 is TGTGCCAGCAGCTTCAGCGGGGGGCGGGCAGGCGCCATTCAGTACTTC. Its protein product is CASSFSGGRAGAIQYF.

This clone was seen a few times. V gene TRBV5-4 combines with J gene TRBJ1-6, with D perhaps TRBD1 (5 bases). CDR3 size: 13 residues. Between the trimmed V and J ends, which lost 0 bases and 7 bases, there was a span of 5 bases. In germline, CDR1 is SGHNT, CDR2 YYREEE (reference sequence). CDR3 DNA: TGTGCCAGCAGCTTGGAGGGGAATTCACCCCTCCACTTT. This gives the protein CASSLEGNSPLHF.

The table lists this clone with a few counts. The chain couples TRBV9 to TRBJ1-5, with 8 bases aligning to TRBD1. Germline CDR1 and CDR2: SGDLS and YYNGEE. The trim removed 4 bases at V and 3 bases at J, leaving 3 bases unmatched. This CDR3 is built from 14 residues. DNA of the CDR3: TGTGCCAGCAGCCGGGACAGGTCCAATCAGCCCCAGCATTTT. Amino acid sequence: CASSRDRSNQPQHF. The full variable domain, in which reference TRBV9 and TRBJ1-5 provide the parts outside the CDR3, is DSGVTQTPKHLITATGQRVTLRCSPRSGDLSVYWYQQSLDQGLQFLIQYYNGEERAKGNILERFSAQQFPDLHSELNLSSLELGDSALYFCASSRDRSNQPQHFGDGTRLSIL.

This clone came up a few times. The chain joins TRBV6-5 to TRBJ1-2, with 8 bases fitting TRBD1. The J segment lost 4 bases and the V segment lost 10 bases, leaving 11 bases of the junction unmatched. Germline assignment: CDR1 MNHEY and CDR2 SVGAGI. The CDR3 extends over 14 amino acids. The CDR3: CATVPGGDGYGYTF. DNA for the CDR3: TGTGCCACCGTTCCAGGGGGCGATGGCTATGGCTACACCTTC.

The sample holds a few counts of this clone. The chain is built from TRBV30 and TRBJ2-4; 7 bases agree with TRBD2. Germline assignment: CDR1 GTSNPN and CDR2 SVGIG (reference sequence). CDR3 length: 12 residues. The ends lost 3 bases at V and 6 bases at J; junction bases unmatched: 2. CDR3 in amino acids: CAWRSGVNIQYF. Written as DNA, the CDR3 is TGTGCCTGGAGAAGCGGGGTAAACATTCAGTACTTC.

This clone occurred a few times. A junction end diverges from the germline sequence, so it may reflect a read error. V is TRBV7-7 and J is TRBJ2-5, with D maybe TRBD2 (6 bases). This CDR3 has 15 residues. Germline V gene lookup returns CDR1 SSHAT and CDR2 FNYEAQ (reference sequence). The CDR3 coding sequence is TGTGCTAGCAGCTTAGGAGGAGGGAATGAGGAGACCCAGTACTTC. Translated: CASSLGGGNEETQYF. Variable domain in full (rest from reference TRBV7-7 and TRBJ2-5): GAGVSQSPRYKVTKRGQDVTLRCDPISSHATLYWYQQALGQGPEFLTYFNYEAQPDKSGLPSDRFSAERPEGSISTLTIQRTEQRDSAMYRCASSLGGGNEETQYFGPGTRLLVL.

This clone was found a few times. The same CDR3 also results from other DNA sequences found in this sample. The chain carries TRBV6-1 and TRBJ2-3, with 11 bases aligning to TRBD1. The V segment lost 5 bases and the J segment 1 base; nucleotides outside the gene matches: 2. Germline lookup yields CDR1 MNHNS and CDR2 SASEGT. The CDR3 sequence is 15 residues long. The CDR3 loop is CASSQGQGGTDTQYF. In DNA, the CDR3 is TGTGCCAGCAGTCAGGGACAGGGGGGCACAGATACGCAGTATTTT.